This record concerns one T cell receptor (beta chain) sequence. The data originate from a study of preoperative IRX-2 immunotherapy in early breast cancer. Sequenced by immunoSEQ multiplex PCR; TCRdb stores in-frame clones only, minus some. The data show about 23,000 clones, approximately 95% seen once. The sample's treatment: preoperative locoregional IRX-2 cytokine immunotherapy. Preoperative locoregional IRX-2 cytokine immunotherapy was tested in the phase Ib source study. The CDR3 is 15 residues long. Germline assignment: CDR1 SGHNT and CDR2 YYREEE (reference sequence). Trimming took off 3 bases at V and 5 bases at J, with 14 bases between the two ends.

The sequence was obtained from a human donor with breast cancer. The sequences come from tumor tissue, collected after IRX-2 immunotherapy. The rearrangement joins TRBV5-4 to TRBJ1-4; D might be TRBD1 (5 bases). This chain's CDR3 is CASSWFQGANEKLFF. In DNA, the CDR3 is TGTGCCAGCAGCTGGTTTCAGGGTGCGAATGAAAAACTGTTTTTT.